Detailed here is one T cell receptor (beta chain). Many counts were recorded for this clonotype. What this receptor recognizes is not known. Base qualities are not provided; no much larger clone lies one nucleotide away. This sample was included in a study of T cells in Graves' hyperthyroidism and ophthalmopathy (dated by TCRdb to about 2019). In terms of the full investigation: Peripheral blood was collected at initial diagnosis, before any treatment. TCR V-J signatures able to tell the groups apart were searched for in a discovery cohort of 90 to 100 patients, of whom 40 to 45 had Graves' ophthalmopathy and 57 had stable Graves' hyperthyroidism. Following sampling, methimazole starting at 30 mg daily was given to hyperthyroidism patients, and high-dose intravenous methylprednisolone was given to ophthalmopathy patients. Thyroid tissue and blood T-cell repertoires from six Graves' hyperthyroidism patients were also compared in the study. Whether ophthalmopathy could be predicted prospectively was tested in an independent validation cohort made up of under 20 hyperthyroidism patients plus 17 patients who later progressed to ophthalmopathy. The 75 to 100 discovery patients were randomly split 7:3 into training and test sets. The paper describes TCR Vbeta CDR3 sequencing of 135 peripheral blood samples, made up of 43 ophthalmopathy patients, 70 to 75 hyperthyroidism patients and around 17 progressor patients. What the authors observed across the whole study: Sample size was not statistically predetermined, and blinding of investigators to group allocation was not performed. In validation, the model predicted progression to ophthalmopathy with just under 71% sensitivity and less than 80% specificity, a median of around 6.6 months before onset. Blood samples also contained most of the expanded thyroid clonotypes (frequency above 0.001), which suggests that blood repertoires may reflect thyroid immune responses. In cross-validation, a model built on a 13 V-J signature told ophthalmopathy apart from stable hyperthyroidism with 85% to 90% sensitivity and around 81% specificity, and in testing the same model reached 80%/75%.

In the ophthalmopathy patients, disease was moderately to severely active, with a Clinical Activity Score of 3 or more, a NOSPECS grade of 4 or more, and a duration of less than 3 months. Any patient with an uncontrolled infection, another autoimmune disease, pregnancy or lactation was excluded. Diagnoses relied on clinical symptoms, serum thyroxine and TRAb, thyroid ultrasound and orbital computed tomography. PBMCs were separated from approximately 9.9 ml of fresh peripheral blood using Ficoll-Paque density gradient centrifugation. Total RNA was extracted with Trizol reagent, and quality was checked on an Agilent 2100 Bioanalyzer. The TCR beta CDR3 regions were amplified from the RNA transcripts. For the first round of RT-PCR on the TCR CDR3, the HTBI primer set was used together with the Qiagen OneStep RT-PCR kit. Libraries were constructed in a second round of multiplex PCR, after which size selection and purification were performed. Libraries were sequenced paired-end with 100 bp reads on an Illumina HiSeq2000. The authors' pipeline ran thus. SOAPnuke was used to process the raw data, removing reads that contained adapters or uncalled bases, had a mean Phred below 15, or lacked an exact match to the constant primer or identifier. COPE v1.2.5 was used to merge high-quality paired reads, and clonotypes were defined as unique nucleotide sequences. MiTCR v1.1 was used to align the clonotypes against IMGT TRBV, TRBD and TRBJ reference segments. Analysis was restricted to V-J combinations with a frequency above 0.0001, which covered about 99% of repertoires. A TCS score was defined as the ratio of F50 (clonal expansion) to E x V (chaos), with BLOSUM62-based TCRdist applied between CDR3 peptides within each V-J. Welch's t-statistics and random forest reduced several hundred V-J features to 10 to 15, which were used in a naive Bayes classifier (R e1071). The public sequencing data were trimmed at Q25 with fastp and processed into clonotypes with MiXCR by TCRdb, which kept only in-frame beta chains. Rows with a matching CDR3 protein are joined into one entry that keeps the most common DNA and genes. The V and J calls follow TCRdb's processing rather than the paper's. This sample is represented by approximately 430,000 distinct CDR3 sequences; roughly 14% of them were singletons. 13% of the sample rests with the top ten.

The CDR3 runs 14 amino acids, cysteine and phenylalanine included. The sequence is cut down to CDR3 DNA, 42 bases in frame from base 1. The germline V gene sets CDR1 to MNHNS and CDR2 to SASEGT. Trimming removed 6 bases from V and 1 base from J; the gene matches leave 3 bases unexplained. The sequence was obtained from a man aged 18 to 30 with Graves' ophthalmopathy. The chain uses TRBV6-1 and TRBJ2-7, with 10 central nucleotides matching TRBD1. The specimen was blood. The CDR3 region has the sequence CASSRDRGSYEQYF. The DNA reads TGTGCCAGCAGCCGGGACAGGGGTTCCTACGAGCAGTACTTC.